Listed below are T cell receptor beta chains from one sample, sequenced in a study of blood T cell repertoires in COVID-19. Produced via immunoSEQ multiplex PCR; TCRdb's table is partial and in-frame only. The sample includes about 260,000 clones, around 90% of them seen just once. Input material: peripheral blood. The receptor set was obtained from a woman aged 65 to 85 with COVID-19, enrolled during active disease. Each CDR3 is given with its conserved first and last residue. A D gene is named only where the DNA matches it firmly. Only some rows state a clone size, as once, few, many or a class for expanded clones.

J gene,clone size,D gene,V gene,CDR3 protein,CDR3 DNA
TRBJ2-2,.,.,TRBV3-1/TRBV3-2,CASSLGHPTGELFF,TGTGCCAGCAGCCTGGGACACCCCACCGGGGAGCTGTTTTTT
TRBJ1-5,.,TRBD1,TRBV28,CASSGGTDANQPQHF,TGTGCCAGCAGTGGCGGGACAGACGCCAATCAGCCCCAGCATTTT
TRBJ2-3,once,TRBD2,TRBV2,CASRRLAGVADTQYF,TGTGCCAGCAGGAGACTAGCGGGAGTGGCAGATACGCAGTATTTT
TRBJ2-7,.,.,TRBV6-5,CASSYSNRDYEQYF,TGTGCCAGCAGTTACTCGAACAGGGACTACGAGCAGTACTTC
TRBJ1-2,.,.,TRBV19,CASSIATLGGYTF,TGTGCCAGTAGTATCGCGACTCTTGGTGGCTACACCTTC
TRBJ1-1,.,TRBD1,TRBV19,CASHDRARNTEAFF,TGTGCCAGTCATGACAGGGCCCGAAACACTGAAGCTTTCTTT
TRBJ2-7,.,TRBD1,TRBV28,CASSFYQGANEQYF,TGTGCCAGCAGTTTTTATCAGGGGGCCAACGAGCAGTACTTC
TRBJ1-1,.,.,TRBV5-1,CASSLAGVMNTEAFF,TGCGCCAGCAGCTTGGCCGGGGTAATGAACACTGAAGCTTTCTTT
TRBJ1-2,.,.,TRBV28,CASSFMSYGYTF,TGTGCCAGCAGTTTTATGAGCTATGGCTACACCTTC
TRBJ2-5,few,TRBD1,TRBV5-1,CASSRGHGQETQYF,TGCGCCAGCAGCAGGGGGCATGGGCAAGAGACCCAGTACTTC
TRBJ1-5,.,.,TRBV24-1,CATSARRLNQPQHF,TGTGCCACCAGTGCCCGGCGGCTCAATCAGCCCCAGCATTTT
TRBJ1-4,.,.,TRBV4-1,CASRQLGATANEKLFF,TGCGCCAGCAGACAGCTGGGGGCGACGGCTAATGAAAAACTGTTTTTT
TRBJ1-2,.,.,TRBV4-2,CASSQETGLAYGYTF,TGTGCCAGCAGCCAAGAAACAGGGTTGGCCTATGGCTACACCTTC
TRBJ2-7,.,TRBD1,TRBV4-1,CASSQGGGRSYEQYF,TGCGCCAGCAGCCAAGGAGGGGGCAGGTCCTACGAGCAGTACTTC
TRBJ1-5,.,.,TRBV3-1/TRBV3-2,CASSQDQINQPQHF,TGTGCCAGCAGCCAAGACCAAATCAATCAGCCCCAGCATTTT
TRBJ1-6,.,TRBD1,TRBV5-6,CASSWGTGSNNSPLHF,TGTGCCAGCAGCTGGGGGACAGGGAGTAATAATTCACCCCTCCACTTT
TRBJ1-1,.,.,TRBV20-1,CSATGMTEAFF,TGCAGTGCAACAGGGATGACTGAAGCTTTCTTT
TRBJ2-7,.,.,TRBV6-5,CASSPGTLDYEQYF,TGTGCCAGCAGCCCCGGGACATTAGATTACGAGCAGTACTTC